These T cell receptor beta chains were read from a single sample in a study of T cell responses to AZD1222 COVID-19 vaccine. Data came from immunoSEQ multiplex PCR; TCRdb stores just in-frame clones and leaves some out. In the table there are roughly 130,000 clones, roughly 85% of which are singletons. Sequences were derived from peripheral blood, sampled on day 0 of AZD1222 vaccination. The origin of the receptors is an adult in good health. The CDR3 runs from the conserved cysteine through the conserved F or W. D genes are given only for firm matches. Some rows mark clone size as missing; the rest say once, few, many or name a class of expanded clone.

>TRBV28|NA|NA|TRBJ1-6
TGTGCCACCGTTCCACCCAGAGGTAATTCACCCCTCCACTTT
CATVPPRGNSPLHF
>TRBV27|NA|NA|TRBJ2-1
TGTGCCAGCAGTCCGACAGCCCTGGCGGATGAGCAGTTCTTC
CASSPTALADEQFF
>TRBV7-3|NA|NA|TRBJ1-1
TGTGCCAGCAGTCCTTCGCGGGGTAACACTGAAGCTTTCTTT
CASSPSRGNTEAFF
>TRBV27|many|NA|TRBJ1-2
TGTGCCAGCAGAGCCTTGGGGGCGCGGGGCTATGGCTACACCTTC
CASRALGARGYGYTF
>TRBV2|NA|TRBD2|TRBJ2-2
TGTGCCAGCAGGGGGGATTCGGGCGGGAGCGGCGGGGAGCTGTTTTTT
CASRGDSGGSGGELFF
>TRBV5-6|NA|TRBD1|TRBJ1-5
TGTGCCAGCAGCTTGGTGGCACAGGGGGTGGATCAGCCCCAGCATTTT
CASSLVAQGVDQPQHF
>TRBV5-8|NA|NA|TRBJ2-5
TGTGCCAGCAACACCGGGGGCGGGGAGACCCAGTACTTC
CASNTGGGETQYF
>TRBV7-9|NA|NA|TRBJ1-2
TGTGCCAGCAGCCCACCAGGGGTATCACCCCTCTATGGCTACACCTTC
CASSPPGVSPLYGYTF
>TRBV7-2|NA|NA|TRBJ1-1
TGTGCCAGCAGCTTAGCGCCCAGGGCTGAAGCTTTCTTT
CASSLAPRAEAFF
>TRBV6-5|NA|TRBD1|TRBJ1-5
TGTGCCAGCAGACAGGACAGGAGTAGCAATCAGCCCCAGCATTTT
CASRQDRSSNQPQHF
>TRBV10-2|NA|TRBD1|TRBJ1-1
TGCGCCAGCAGTTCTCCCGGGACAGGGGCCACTGAAGCTTTCTTT
CASSSPGTGATEAFF
>TRBV3-1/TRBV3-2|NA|NA|TRBJ1-2
TGTGCCAGCAGCCAGCTACGGGGGGGGCGTGGCTACACCTTC
CASSQLRGGRGYTF
>TRBV7-6|few|TRBD2|TRBJ2-5
TGTGCCAGCAGCACACTAGCGGGGGGAGGTCGAGAGACCCAGTACTTC
CASSTLAGGGRETQYF
>TRBV10-1|NA|NA|TRBJ2-1
TGCGCCAGCAGTAAAGTTGGGGAGAATGAGCAGTTCTTC
CASSKVGENEQFF
>TRBV3-1/TRBV3-2|NA|NA|TRBJ2-7
TGTGCCAGCAGCCAGGGCTCCCCGGGCGAGCAGTACTTC
CASSQGSPGEQYF
>TRBV6-2/TRBV6-3|NA|NA|TRBJ1-4
TGTGCCAGCAGCGATGGCGGGTGGGCTTCTGAAAAACTGTTTTTT
CASSDGGWASEKLFF
>TRBV7-9|NA|NA|TRBJ2-7
TGTGCCAGCAGCTTAGGTAGAACCTACGAGCAGTACTTC
CASSLGRTYEQYF
>TRBV30|NA|NA|TRBJ2-2
TGTGCCTGGATCCGGGGAATTCCTACCGGGGAGCTGTTTTTT
CAWIRGIPTGELFF
>TRBV3-1/TRBV3-2|NA|NA|TRBJ2-1
TGTGCCAGCAGCCCGTTCCGACCATTATACACCTACAATGAGCAGTTCTTC
CASSPFRPLYTYNEQFF
>TRBV19|NA|NA|TRBJ2-1
TGTGCCAGTAGTATAGAGGTAGGGAGACAGTACAATGAGCAGTTCTTC
CASSIEVGRQYNEQFF
>TRBV23-1|NA|NA|TRBJ1-4
TGCGCCAGCAGTCAATCGCGCGGACAGTCAAATGAAAAACTGTTTTTT
CASSQSRGQSNEKLFF
>TRBV3-1/TRBV3-2|NA|NA|TRBJ2-1
TGTGCCAGCAGCCACGATCGGGGGGCTTCCTACAATGAGCAGTTCTTC
CASSHDRGASYNEQFF
>TRBV14|NA|NA|TRBJ1-4
TGTGCCAGCAGCCAAGCGCGGCTGAGTAATGAAAAACTGTTTTTT
CASSQARLSNEKLFF
>TRBV5-4|NA|NA|TRBJ2-7
TGTGCCAGCAGCTTGGAGGCAGCAGCCTACGAGCAGTACTTC
CASSLEAAAYEQYF
>TRBV5-1|NA|NA|TRBJ2-1
TGCGCCAGCAGCTTGGTGCTGGCCCCCGCGAATGAGCAGTTCTTC
CASSLVLAPANEQFF
>TRBV19|few|NA|TRBJ1-1
TGTGCCAGTAGTATTCAGGGTCTCACTGAAGCTTTCTTT
CASSIQGLTEAFF
>TRBV6-5|NA|NA|TRBJ1-1
TGTGCCAGCAGTTTAATGGGTGCTGAAGCTTTCTTT
CASSLMGAEAFF
>TRBV12-3/TRBV12-4|NA|NA|TRBJ2-7
TGTGCCAGCAGTTTAGGGGGTTTCTACGAGCAGTACTTC
CASSLGGFYEQYF
>TRBV11-3|NA|NA|TRBJ2-7
TGTGCCAGCAGCTTACACGGGGGCAGCTCCTACGAGCAGTACTTC
CASSLHGGSSYEQYF
>TRBV5-1|NA|NA|TRBJ2-3
TGCGCCAGCAGCTTGTTGGGCAGGGGCACAGATACGCAGTATTTT
CASSLLGRGTDTQYF
>TRBV19|NA|TRBD1|TRBJ1-6
TGTGCCAGTAGTACGGGACATTTAGGGGGCCGTTCACCCCTCCACTTT
CASSTGHLGGRSPLHF
>TRBV2|once|NA|TRBJ1-2
TGTGCCAGCACCCGACAGACCAACTATGGCTACACCTTC
CASTRQTNYGYTF
>TRBV9|NA|NA|TRBJ1-1
TGTGCCAGCAGCCCCCGGGGGGGGTTGAACACTGAAGCTTTCTTT
CASSPRGGLNTEAFF
>TRBV12-3/TRBV12-4|NA|NA|TRBJ1-2
TGTGCCAGCAGTCTGACAGAGAACTATGGCTACACCTTC
CASSLTENYGYTF
>TRBV7-2|NA|NA|TRBJ2-1
TGTGCCAGCAGCTTAGGTTCAGGGACCTTTTCCAGTGAGCAGTTCTTC
CASSLGSGTFSSEQFF
>TRBV7-3|NA|TRBD1|TRBJ1-1
TGTGCCAGCAGCTTGGGGACAGTGACTGAAGCTTTCTTT
CASSLGTVTEAFF
>TRBV29-1|NA|TRBD1|TRBJ2-1
TGCAGCGTTGAAGATCTTCAGGGGGTCGACAATGAGCAGTTCTTC
CSVEDLQGVDNEQFF
>TRBV20-1|NA|NA|TRBJ1-2
TGCAGTGCCAGGACTAACTATGGCTACACCTTC
CSARTNYGYTF
>TRBV10-3|NA|NA|TRBJ2-1
TGTGCCACGGAGGGCTCCTACAATGAGCAGTTCTTC
CATEGSYNEQFF
>TRBV24-1|NA|NA|TRBJ1-2
TGTGCCACGAGTGGAAGAACCGGGACCCGGCTGCATGGCTACACCTTC
CATSGRTGTRLHGYTF
>TRBV11-3|NA|NA|TRBJ1-2
TGTGCCAGCAGCCCCAACAGTCAGGGCTACACCTTC
CASSPNSQGYTF
>TRBV6-2/TRBV6-3|NA|TRBD1|TRBJ2-4
TGTGCCAGCAGTTACTCGTTCAGGGGGCTAGCCAAAAACATTCAGTACTTC
CASSYSFRGLAKNIQYF
>TRBV29-1|few|NA|TRBJ1-4
TGCAGCGCGATTATGGGACGGACAACTAATGAAAAACTGTTTTTT
CSAIMGRTTNEKLFF
>TRBV11-2|once|NA|TRBJ1-1
TGTGCCAGCAGCTACCGGAGGGAGGGGGGCACTGAAGCTTTCTTT
CASSYRREGGTEAFF
>TRBV7-9|NA|NA|TRBJ1-2
TGTGCCAGCAGCTTAGGGGAAGCTAACTATGGCTACACCTTC
CASSLGEANYGYTF
>TRBV18|NA|NA|TRBJ2-3
TGTGCCAGCTCACCTGGTTCCAGGGCTAATACGCAGTATTTT
CASSPGSRANTQYF
>TRBV21-1|NA|NA|TRBJ1-1
TGTGCCAGCAGCCCCCGGGACAAGCACACTGAAGCTTTCTTT
CASSPRDKHTEAFF
>TRBV6-5|NA|TRBD1|TRBJ1-4
TGTGCCAGCAGTCACAGGGGAGAAAAACTGTTTTTT
CASSHRGEKLFF
>TRBV27|NA|NA|TRBJ2-1
TGTGCCAGCAGTCCCGTTTGGGGCCAGGGGGGTGAGCAGTTCTTC
CASSPVWGQGGEQFF
>TRBV25-1|NA|NA|TRBJ1-2
TGTGCCAGCAGTGATCTGGGGTCCTATGGCTACACCTTC
CASSDLGSYGYTF
>TRBV11-2|NA|NA|TRBJ1-6
TGTGCCAGCAGCTTACGCCCCAGGGGCGATAATTCACCCCTCCACTTT
CASSLRPRGDNSPLHF
>TRBV2|many|NA|TRBJ2-5
TGTGCCAGCAGAACAGGGACTCCTCAAGAGACCCAGTACTTC
CASRTGTPQETQYF
>TRBV18|once|NA|TRBJ2-1
TGTGCCAGCTCACTTTCGTGGGACAACAATGAGCAGTTCTTC
CASSLSWDNNEQFF
>TRBV27|NA|NA|TRBJ2-7
TGTGCCAGCAGTTTATCTCCGTGGTTGGAGCAGTACTTC
CASSLSPWLEQYF
>TRBV5-1|NA|TRBD1|TRBJ1-1
TGCGCCAGCAGCTTGGGGGACAGGGATCGGTGGATTAACACTGAAGCTTTCTTT
CASSLGDRDRWINTEAFF
>TRBV6-5|NA|NA|TRBJ1-1
TGTGCCAGCAGCCTGGACGGGAATGAAGCTTTCTTT
CASSLDGNEAFF
>TRBV28|NA|NA|TRBJ1-2
TGTGCCAGCAGTCCGGGGAGTAAGACCTTC
CASSPGSKTF
>TRBV13|NA|TRBD1|TRBJ1-2
TGTGCCAGCTGGGGGCAGGGGGCAATTATAGGTGGAACGGATGGCTACACCTTC
CASWGQGAIIGGTDGYTF